This TCR beta chain came from a study of cytomegalovirus exposure and HLA in healthy donors. Study in general: Later analysis reported that the roughly 130 validation repertoires shared the platform of the roughly 700 first-cohort repertoires.

Germline assignment: CDR1 MNHEY and CDR2 SVGAGI. Trimming removed 5 bases from V and 0 bases from J; junction bases left unmatched: 3. The CDR3 is 15 amino acids. Produced via immunoSEQ multiplex PCR; TCRdb's table is partial and in-frame only. Seen here are about 79,000 clones, approximately 93% observed once, and the top ten hold around 3.5%. The chain uses TRBV6-5 and TRBJ2-1; 8 bases are shared with TRBD1. This sequence was found in a woman aged 25 to 39 in good health and CMV-seronegative. The material sequenced was PBMCs. The chain's CDR3 is CASSIDRGSYNEQFF. Here the CDR3 DNA reads TGTGCCAGCAGTATTGACAGGGGCTCCTACAATGAGCAGTTCTTC.